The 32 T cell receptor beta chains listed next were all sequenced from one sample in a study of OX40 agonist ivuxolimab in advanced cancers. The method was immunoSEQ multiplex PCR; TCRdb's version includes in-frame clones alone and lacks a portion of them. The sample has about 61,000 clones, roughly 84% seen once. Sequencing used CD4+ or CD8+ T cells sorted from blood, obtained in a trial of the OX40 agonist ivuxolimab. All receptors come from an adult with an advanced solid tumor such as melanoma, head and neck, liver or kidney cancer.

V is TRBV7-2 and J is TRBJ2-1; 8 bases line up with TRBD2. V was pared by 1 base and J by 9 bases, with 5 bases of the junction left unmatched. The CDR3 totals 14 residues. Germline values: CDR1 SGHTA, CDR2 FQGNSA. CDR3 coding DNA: TGTGCCAGCAGCTTAGTAATTCGGGGGGGTGAGCAGTTCTTC. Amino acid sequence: CASSLVIRGGEQFF.

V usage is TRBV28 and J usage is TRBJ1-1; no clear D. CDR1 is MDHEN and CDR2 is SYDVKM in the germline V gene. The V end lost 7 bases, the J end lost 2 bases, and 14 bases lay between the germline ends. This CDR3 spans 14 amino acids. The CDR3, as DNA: TGTGCCAGCAAACCCGTTGTGCCTAACACTGAAGCTTTCTTT. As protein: CASKPVVPNTEAFF.

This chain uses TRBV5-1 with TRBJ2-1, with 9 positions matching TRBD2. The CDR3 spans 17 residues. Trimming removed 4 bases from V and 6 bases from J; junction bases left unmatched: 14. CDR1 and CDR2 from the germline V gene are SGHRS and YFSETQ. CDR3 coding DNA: TGCGCCAGCAGCAAAATGGCCGCTAGCGGGAACGGCAATGAGCAGTTCTTC. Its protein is CASSKMAASGNGNEQFF.

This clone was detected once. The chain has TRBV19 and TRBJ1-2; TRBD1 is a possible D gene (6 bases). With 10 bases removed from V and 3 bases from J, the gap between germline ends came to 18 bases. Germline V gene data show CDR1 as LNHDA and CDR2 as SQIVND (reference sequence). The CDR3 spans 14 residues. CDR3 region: CATGRGGSHYGYTF. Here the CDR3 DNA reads TGTGCCACCGGCCGAGGGGGGTCTCACTATGGCTACACCTTC.

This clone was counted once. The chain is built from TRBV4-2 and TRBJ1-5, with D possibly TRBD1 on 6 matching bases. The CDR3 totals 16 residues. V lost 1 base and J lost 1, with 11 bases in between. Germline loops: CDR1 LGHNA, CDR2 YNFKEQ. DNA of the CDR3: TGTGCCAGCAGCCAAGCGGGGGGGCAAAGCAATCAGCCCCAGCATTTT. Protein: CASSQAGGQSNQPQHF.

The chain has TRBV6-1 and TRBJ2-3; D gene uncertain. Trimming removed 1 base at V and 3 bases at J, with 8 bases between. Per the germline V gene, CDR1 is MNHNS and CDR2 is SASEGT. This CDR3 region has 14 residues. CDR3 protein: CASSEVWGTDTQYF. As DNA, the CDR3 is TGTGCCAGCAGTGAAGTTTGGGGAACAGATACGCAGTATTTT.

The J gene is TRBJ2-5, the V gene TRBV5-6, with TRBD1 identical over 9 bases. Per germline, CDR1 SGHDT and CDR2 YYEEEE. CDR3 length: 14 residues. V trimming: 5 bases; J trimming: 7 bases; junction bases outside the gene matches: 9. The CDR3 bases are TGTGCCAGCAGGCCCGGGACAGGGATTCGGACCCAGTACTTC. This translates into CASRPGTGIRTQYF.

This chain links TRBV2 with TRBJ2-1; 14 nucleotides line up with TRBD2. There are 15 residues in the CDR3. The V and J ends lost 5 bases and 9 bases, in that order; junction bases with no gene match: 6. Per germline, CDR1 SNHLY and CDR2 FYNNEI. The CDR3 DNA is TGTGCCAGCAGTCGGACTAGCGGGAGGATCGCTGAGCAGTTCTTC. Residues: CASSRTSGRIAEQFF.

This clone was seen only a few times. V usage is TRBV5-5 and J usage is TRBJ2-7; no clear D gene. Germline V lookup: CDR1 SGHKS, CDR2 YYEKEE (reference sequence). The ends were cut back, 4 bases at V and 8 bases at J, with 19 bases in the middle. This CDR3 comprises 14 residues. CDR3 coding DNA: TGTGCCAGCAGCATAAAACTTGAGTCCTTAAAGCAGTACTTC. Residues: CASSIKLESLKQYF.

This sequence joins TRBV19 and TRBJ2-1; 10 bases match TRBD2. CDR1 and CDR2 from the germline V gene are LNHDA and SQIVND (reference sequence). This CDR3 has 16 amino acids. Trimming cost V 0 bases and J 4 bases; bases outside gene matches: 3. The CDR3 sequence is CASSIDVSGGYNEQFF. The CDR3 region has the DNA TGTGCCAGTAGTATAGATGTTAGCGGGGGGTACAATGAGCAGTTCTTC.

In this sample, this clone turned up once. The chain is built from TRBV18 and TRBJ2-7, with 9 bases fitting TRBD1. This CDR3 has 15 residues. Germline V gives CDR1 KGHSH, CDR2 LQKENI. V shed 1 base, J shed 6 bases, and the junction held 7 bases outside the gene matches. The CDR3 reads CASSPLKDRGGEQYF. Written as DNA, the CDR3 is TGTGCCAGCTCACCACTAAAGGACAGGGGTGGCGAGCAGTACTTC.

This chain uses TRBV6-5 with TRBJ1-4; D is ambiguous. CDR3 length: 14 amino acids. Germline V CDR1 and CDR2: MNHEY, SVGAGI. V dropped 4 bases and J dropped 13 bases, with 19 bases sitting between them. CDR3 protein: CASSSGRWGGVLFF. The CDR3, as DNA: TGTGCCAGCAGTTCCGGCCGTTGGGGTGGAGTACTGTTTTTT.

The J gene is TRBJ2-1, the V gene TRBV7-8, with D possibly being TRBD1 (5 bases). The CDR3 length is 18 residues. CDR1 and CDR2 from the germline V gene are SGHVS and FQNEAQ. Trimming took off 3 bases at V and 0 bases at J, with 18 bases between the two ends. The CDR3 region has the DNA TGTGCCAGCAGCTTGGAACGTGGGGCAGAGAGCTCCTACAATGAGCAGTTCTTC. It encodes CASSLERGAESSYNEQFF.

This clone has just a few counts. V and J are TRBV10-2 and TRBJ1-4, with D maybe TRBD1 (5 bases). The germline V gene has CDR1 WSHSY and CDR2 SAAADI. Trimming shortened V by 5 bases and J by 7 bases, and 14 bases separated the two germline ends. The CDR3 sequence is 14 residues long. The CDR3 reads CASSSQEEVEKLFF. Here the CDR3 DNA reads TGCGCCAGCAGTTCACAGGAAGAGGTTGAAAAACTGTTTTTT.

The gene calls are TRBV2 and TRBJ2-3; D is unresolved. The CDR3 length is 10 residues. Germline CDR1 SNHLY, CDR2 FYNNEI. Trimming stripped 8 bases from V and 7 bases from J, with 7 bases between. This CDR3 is CASDNHTQYF. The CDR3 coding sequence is TGTGCCAGCGATAACCATACGCAGTATTTT.

In nucleotides, the CDR3 is TGTGCCAGCAGCTTGGTGGGCCCGGGGGCGAACTATGGCTACACCTTC. Its protein is CASSLVGPGANYGYTF. The V call is TRBV5-6, the J call TRBJ1-2; D perhaps matches TRBD1 (6 bases). From germline, CDR1 is SGHDT and CDR2 YYEEEE. V lost 0 bases to trimming and J lost 2 bases, with 14 bases between them. The CDR3 length is 16 residues.

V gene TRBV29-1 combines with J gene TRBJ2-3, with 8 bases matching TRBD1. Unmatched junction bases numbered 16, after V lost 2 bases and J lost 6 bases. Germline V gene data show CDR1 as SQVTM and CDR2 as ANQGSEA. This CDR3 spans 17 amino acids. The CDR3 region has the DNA TGCAGCGTTGAACCCATTTGGACAGGGCGCGCGGCTGATACGCAGTATTTT. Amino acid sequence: CSVEPIWTGRAADTQYF.

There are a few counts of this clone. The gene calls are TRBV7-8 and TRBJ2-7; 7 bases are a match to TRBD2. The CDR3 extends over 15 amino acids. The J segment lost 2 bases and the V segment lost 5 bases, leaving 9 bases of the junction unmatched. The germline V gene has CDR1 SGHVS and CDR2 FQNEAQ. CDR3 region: CASSLRLAGAYEQYF. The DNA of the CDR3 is TGTGCCAGCAGCCTTCGGTTAGCGGGCGCCTACGAGCAGTACTTC.

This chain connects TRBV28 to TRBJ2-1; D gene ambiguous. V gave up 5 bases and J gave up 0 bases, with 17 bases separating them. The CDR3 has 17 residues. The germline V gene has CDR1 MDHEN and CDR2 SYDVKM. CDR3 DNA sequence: TGTGCCAGCAGTACCCCTTTTTCCGGAACCTCCTACAATGAGCAGTTCTTC. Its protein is CASSTPFSGTSYNEQFF.

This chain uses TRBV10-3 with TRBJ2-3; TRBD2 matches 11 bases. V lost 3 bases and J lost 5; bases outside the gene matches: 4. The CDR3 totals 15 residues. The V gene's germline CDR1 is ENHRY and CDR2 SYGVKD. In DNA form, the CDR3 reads TGTGCCATCAGTGACCCGGGACTAGCGGAAGATACGCAGTATTTT. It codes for CAISDPGLAEDTQYF.

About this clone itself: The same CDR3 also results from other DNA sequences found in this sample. In DNA, the CDR3 is TGCGCCAGCAGCCTTGGGGGGAACACTGAAGCTTTCTTT. It translates to CASSLGGNTEAFF. This chain links TRBV5-1 with TRBJ1-1; possibly TRBD1 for D (5 bases). The CDR3 is 13 amino acids. Trimming took 4 bases from V and 1 from J, leaving 8 bases between them. The V gene's germline CDR1 is SGHRS and CDR2 YFSETQ.

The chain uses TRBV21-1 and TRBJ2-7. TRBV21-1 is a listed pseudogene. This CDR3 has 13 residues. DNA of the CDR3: TGTGCCAGCAGCAACTTCATAAGCTACGAGCAGTACTTC. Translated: CASSNFISYEQYF.

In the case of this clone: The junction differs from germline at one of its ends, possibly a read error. The CDR3 DNA sequence: TGTGCCAGCAGCTCATATTATGAGCAGTTCTTC. Amino acid sequence: CASSSYYEQFF. The gene calls are TRBV5-1 and TRBJ2-1; D not resolved. CDR3 length: 11 residues. Germline CDR1 and CDR2: SGHRS and YFSETQ.

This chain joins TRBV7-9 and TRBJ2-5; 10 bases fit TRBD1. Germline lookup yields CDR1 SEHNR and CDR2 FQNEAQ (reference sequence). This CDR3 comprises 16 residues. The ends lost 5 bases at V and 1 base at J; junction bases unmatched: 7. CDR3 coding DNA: TGTGCCAGCAGCGGAGAGGACAGGGGGTTCCAAGAGACCCAGTACTTC. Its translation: CASSGEDRGFQETQYF.

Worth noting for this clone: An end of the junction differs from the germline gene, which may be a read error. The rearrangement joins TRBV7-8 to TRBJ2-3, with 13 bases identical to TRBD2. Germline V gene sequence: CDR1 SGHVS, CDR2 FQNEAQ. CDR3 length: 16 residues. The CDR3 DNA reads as TGTGCCAGCAGCCCGCGGACTAGCGGGAGCAGAGATACGCAGTATTTT. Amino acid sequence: CASSPRTSGSRDTQYF.

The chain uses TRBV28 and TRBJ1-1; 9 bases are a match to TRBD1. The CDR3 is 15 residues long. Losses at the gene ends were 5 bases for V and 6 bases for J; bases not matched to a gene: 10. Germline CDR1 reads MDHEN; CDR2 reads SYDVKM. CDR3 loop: CASSTPTGGFPEAFF. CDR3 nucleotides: TGTGCCAGCAGTACCCCGACAGGGGGGTTCCCTGAAGCTTTCTTT.

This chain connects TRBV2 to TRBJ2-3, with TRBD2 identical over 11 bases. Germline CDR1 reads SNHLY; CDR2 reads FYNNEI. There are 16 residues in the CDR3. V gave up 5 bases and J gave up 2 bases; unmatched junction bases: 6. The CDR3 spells CASSRLAGPLTDTQYF. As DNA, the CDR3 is TGTGCCAGCAGTCGACTAGCGGGGCCACTCACAGATACGCAGTATTTT.

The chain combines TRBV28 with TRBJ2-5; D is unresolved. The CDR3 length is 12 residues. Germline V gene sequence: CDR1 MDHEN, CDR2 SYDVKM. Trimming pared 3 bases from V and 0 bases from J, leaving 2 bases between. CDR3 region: CASSLNQETQYF. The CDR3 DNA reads TGTGCCAGCAGTTTGAACCAAGAGACCCAGTACTTC.

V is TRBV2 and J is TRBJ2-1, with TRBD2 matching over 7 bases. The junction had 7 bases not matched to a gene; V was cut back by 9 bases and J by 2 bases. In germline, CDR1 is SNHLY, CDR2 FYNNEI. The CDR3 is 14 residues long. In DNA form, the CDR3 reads TGTGCCAGTGCTAGCGGTCCTACCTACAATGAGCAGTTCTTC. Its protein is CASASGPTYNEQFF.

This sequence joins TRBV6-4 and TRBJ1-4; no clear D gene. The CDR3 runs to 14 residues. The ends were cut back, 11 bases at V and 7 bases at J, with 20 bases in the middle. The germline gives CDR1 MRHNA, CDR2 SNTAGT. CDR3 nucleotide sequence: TGTGCCGCCCCAAAGGATCCCGAGTTTGAAAAACTGTTTTTT. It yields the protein CAAPKDPEFEKLFF.

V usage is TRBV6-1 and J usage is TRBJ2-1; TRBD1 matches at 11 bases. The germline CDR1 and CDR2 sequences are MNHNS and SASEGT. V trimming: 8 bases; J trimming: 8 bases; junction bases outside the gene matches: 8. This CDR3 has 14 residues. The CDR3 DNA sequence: TGTGCCAGCGGCCGGGACAGGGGGGTCCATGAGCAGTTCTTC. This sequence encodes CASGRDRGVHEQFF.

The CDR3 loop reads CASSFGTGGNTIYF. The CDR3 coding sequence is TGCGCCAGCAGTTTCGGGACTGGTGGAAACACCATATATTTT. The chain employs TRBV5-1 and TRBJ1-3, with a tentative D call TRBD1 (5 bases). Germline lookup yields CDR1 SGHRS and CDR2 YFSETQ. This CDR3 is built from 14 residues. V was pared by 5 bases and J by 3 bases, with 12 bases between.